The source of this TCR beta chain is a study of blood T cell repertoires in COVID-19. About the study: The origin of the acute and convalescent COVID-19 samples was the United States, Italy and Spain. PBMCs, B-cell-depleted T cells, or T cells were the source of the cDNA or gDNA that made up the material.

This clone appeared a few times. Germline CDR1 is MNHEY and CDR2 is SVGAGI. J was trimmed by 5 bases and V by 0 bases; bases with no gene match: 3. The length of the CDR3 is 16 residues. Source study methods: From reference gene primer amplification, estimates of nucleated cell counts were derived. Measured with immunoSEQ multiplex PCR; TCRdb has only the in-frame clones, and not every one. V, J and clone size were drawn from that table, and D and trimming were deduced from the DNA. The data show about 98,000 clones, around 76% seen once. Material: peripheral blood. The source of this sequence is a man older than 75 with acute or convalescent COVID-19. This chain connects TRBV6-5 to TRBJ1-6; TRBD1 aligns across 8 bases. The CDR3 bases are TGTGCCAGCAGTTACTCCAGGACAGGGAATAATTCACCCCTCCACTTT. Protein product: CASSYSRTGNNSPLHF.